These 10 T cell receptor beta chains were sequenced from one sample in a study of tumor-infiltrating lymphocytes in primary liver carcinoma. Co-extracted RNA and DNA came from around 20-30 mg of unsorted bulk tissue. Total RNA amounting to around 450 ng was the source from which TCR beta cDNA was made with a constant-region primer. Nested multiplex PCR, run for three rounds with slightly modified ARM-PCR, yielded TCR beta libraries. TRBV1-TRBV30 forward primers and a C-beta reverse primer were used in the first two PCR rounds, which each ran for 10 cycles. A single record per CDR3 protein comes from TCRdb applying MiXCR to the multiplex PCR reads. The sample records 20,000 to 25,000 distinct CDR3 sequences, approximately 80% being singletons. Source material: liver tumor tissue from sampling region 2. Subset here: tumor region T2, inferior pole. The receptors were sampled from a woman aged 30 to 39 with primary liver carcinoma and hepatitis B virus infection.

Regarding this clonotype: The germline gene is not matched at one end of the junction; a read error may be the cause. The CDR3 region is CASNETLPGGAANTGKLFF. As DNA, the CDR3 is TGTGCCAGCAATGAAACCCTCCCCGGGGGCGCCGCGAACACCGGGAAGCTGTTTTTT. The chain carries TRBV6-1 and TRBJ2-2; D possibly uses TRBD1 or TRBD2 (6 bases each). The CDR3 extends over 19 amino acids. Germline CDR1 and CDR2: MNHNS and SASEGT.

As regards this clonotype: One end of the junction fails to match germline, which may point to a read error. V usage is TRBV24-1 and J usage is TRBJ2-1; 7 nucleotides align to TRBD1. The CDR3 consists of 15 residues. Germline lookup yields CDR1 KGHDR and CDR2 SFDVKD. CDR3 nucleotides: TGTGCCACCAGTGGTTCCGGGACAGACCGTTGGGAGCAATTCTTT. Its protein product is CATSGSGTDRWEQFF.

As for this clonotype: Since no conserved phenylalanine or tryptophan closes the CDR3, a read error is the likely cause. The DNA is left out, because the CDR3 cannot be placed on it with certainty; the CDR3 is given as TCRdb lists it. This chain joins TRBV11-2 and TRBJ1-2. The length of the CDR3 is 13 amino acids, counting both ends. CDR1 SGHAT and CDR2 FQNNGV come from the germline V gene. CDR3 residues: CASTQGEGGGYAL.

For this clonotype: At one boundary the junction diverges from the germline segment, which might be a read error. V gene TRBV4-2 combines with J gene TRBJ1-1; no definite D call. CDR3 size: 16 residues. CDR1 LGHNA and CDR2 YNFKEQ come from the germline V gene. CDR3 DNA: TGTGCCAGCAGCCCCGTCGAGGTGAGAGGGAACAGTGAAGCCTTCTTT. Protein: CASSPVEVRGNSEAFF.

Worth noting for this clonotype: The junction and the germline gene differ at one end; a read error may be behind it. The chain joins TRBV11-3 to TRBJ2-7; no reliable D call. The CDR3 contains 15 residues. In germline, CDR1 is SGHNT, CDR2 YENEEA. The CDR3 is CTSSLDPDLSYKQYF. The CDR3 DNA sequence: TGTACCAGCAGCTTAGACCCGGACCTCTCCTACAAGCAGTACTTC.

This clonotype was seen ten or more times. The V gene is TRBV28, the J gene TRBJ2-3; tentatively, D is TRBD2 (7 bases). The germline V gene has CDR1 MDHEN and CDR2 SYDVKM. The CDR3 length is 17 residues. The ends were cut back, 6 bases at V and 7 bases at J, with 26 bases in the middle. The CDR3 coding sequence is TGTGCCAGCAGCCCAGGGAGGGGGGGGGTTAACGAAAATACGCAGTATTTT. Translation gives CASSPGRGGVNENTQYF. Together with reference TRBV28 and TRBJ2-3, the CDR3 gives the full variable domain: DVKVTQSSRYLVKRTGEKVFLECVQDMDHENMFWYRQDPGLGLRLIYFSYDVKMKEKGDIPEGYSVSREKKERFSLILESASTNQTSMYLCASSPGRGGVNENTQYFGPGTRLTVL.

Details on this clonotype: Compared with germline, one end of the junction differs, possibly owing to a read error. This chain connects TRBV12-3 or TRBV12-4 to TRBJ2-5; D is undetermined. The CDR3 is 14 residues long. The CDR3 loop reads CSSSLAYFQETQCF. CDR3 bases: TGTTCCAGCAGCTTGGCGTACTTCCAAGAGACCCAGTGCTTC.

Regarding this clonotype: The germline gene is not matched at one end of the junction; a read error may be the cause. The chain carries TRBV6-5 and TRBJ1-1; D call uncertain. This CDR3 has 11 amino acids. CDR1 and CDR2 from the germline V gene are MNHEY and SVGAGI. The CDR3 bases are TGTGCCAACAGTTACGCAGAAGTAACTTTCTTT. It is translated as CANSYAEVTFF.

With respect to this clonotype: One end of the junction fails to match germline, which may point to a read error. The V call is TRBV5-1, the J call TRBJ2-7; TRBD1 aligns across 7 bases. The germline V gene has CDR1 SGHRS and CDR2 YFSETQ. The CDR3 consists of 16 residues. The CDR3 nucleotides are TGCGCCGGCAGCTTGGGACAACGGGACAGTTCCTACGAGCAGTACTTC. Translation gives CAGSLGQRDSSYEQYF. Based on the CDR3 plus reference TRBV5-1 and TRBJ2-7, the full variable domain is KAGVTQTPRYLIKTRGQQVTLSCSPISGHRSVSWYQQTPGQGLQFLFEYFSETQRNKGNFPGRFSGRQFSNSRSEMNVSTLELGDSALYLCAGSLGQRDSSYEQYFGPGTRLTVT.

This chain joins TRBV11-2 and TRBJ1-2; unclear D gene. Trimming cost V 5 bases and J 13 bases, with 26 bases left between them. The V gene's germline CDR1 is SGHAT and CDR2 FQNNGV. The CDR3 spans 15 residues. In nucleotides, the CDR3 is TGTGCCAGCAGCCCAGGCGGGGATTGGAGCTATGGCCGCACCTTC. It codes for CASSPGGDWSYGRTF. The whole variable domain, filled in from reference TRBV11-2 and TRBJ1-2, reads EAGVAQSPRYKIIEKRQSVAFWCNPISGHATLYWYQQILGQGPKLLIQFQNNGVVDDSQLPKDRFSAERLKGVDSTLKIQPAKLEDSAVYLCASSPGGDWSYGRTFGSGTRLTVV.